This T cell receptor beta chain was identified in a study of T-cell reconstitution after alpha-beta-depleted transplantation in children. General study results and limits: At one year after transplant, newly produced T cells mostly accounted for T-cell counts and diversity. Reported findings indicate that, about two months after transplant, alpha-beta T cells came from several hundred expanded clones, which were derived from non-depleted graft cells.

As to this clonotype: Its specificity is not known.

Preparation of the TCRbeta library used unique molecular identifiers. TCRdb ran MiXCR on the PCR reads and lists one entry per CDR3 protein. The table shows 300,000 to 400,000 distinct CDR3 sequences, with 23% occurring only once. V lost 4 bases and J 0 bases, leaving 16 bases between the germline ends. The CDR3 consists of 17 residues. J is TRBJ2-1 and V is TRBV12-3 or TRBV12-4, with unresolved D. The sequenced sample was PBMCs, mostly from graft donor cells, obtained 180 days after TCRalphabeta/CD19-depleted stem cell transplant. The TCR comes from a male patient aged 10 to 17 who had a stem cell transplant for acute lymphoblastic leukemia, so the T cells may come from the graft donor. CDR3 protein: CASSYPSGSYSYNEQFF. For the CDR3, the DNA is TGTGCCAGCAGTTACCCTTCGGGCTCCTACTCCTACAATGAGCAGTTCTTC.